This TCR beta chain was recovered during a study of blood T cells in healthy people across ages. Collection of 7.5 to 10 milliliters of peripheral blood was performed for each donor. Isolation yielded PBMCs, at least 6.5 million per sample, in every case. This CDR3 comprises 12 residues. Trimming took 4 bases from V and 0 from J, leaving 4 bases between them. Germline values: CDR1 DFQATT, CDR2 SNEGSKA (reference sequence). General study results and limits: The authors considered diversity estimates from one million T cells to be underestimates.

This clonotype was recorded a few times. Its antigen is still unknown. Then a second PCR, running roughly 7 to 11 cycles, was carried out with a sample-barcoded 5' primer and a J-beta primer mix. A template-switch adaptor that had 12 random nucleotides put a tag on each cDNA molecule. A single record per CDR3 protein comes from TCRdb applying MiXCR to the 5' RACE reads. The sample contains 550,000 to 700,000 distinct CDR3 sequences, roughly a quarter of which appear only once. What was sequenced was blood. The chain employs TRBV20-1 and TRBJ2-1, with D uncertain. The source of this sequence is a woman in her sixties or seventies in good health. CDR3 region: CSATSSYNEQFF. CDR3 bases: TGCAGTGCTACTAGCTCCTACAATGAGCAGTTCTTC.